The sequence of this T cell receptor beta chain was determined in a study of Ad26.COV2.S vaccination and SARS-CoV-2 variants. Described treatment: around 19 received Ad26.COV2.S at low or high dose, single or two shots; roughly 5 received placebo; per-sample allocation not given. Following the first vaccine or placebo injection, samples were taken on day 63. V dropped 5 bases and J dropped 0 bases, with 13 bases sitting between them. The CDR3 totals 15 residues. CDR1 is MDHEN and CDR2 is SYDVKM in the germline V gene. Assay: immunoSEQ multiplex PCR; the TCRdb copy retains only in-frame clones and omits some. The repertoire holds 300,000 to 350,000 clones, with around four fifths as singletons.

The rearrangement joins TRBV28 to TRBJ1-2, with a possible D match to TRBD1 (5 bases). Here the sequenced sample was peripheral blood, taken in a trial of Ad26.COV2.S vaccine versus placebo. The sequence was collected from a person aged 18-60 years who received the Ad26.COV2.S COVID-19 vaccine or a placebo. Here the CDR3 reads CASSGPGVANYGYTF. CDR3 nucleotide sequence: TGTGCCAGCAGTGGGCCGGGGGTAGCTAACTATGGCTACACCTTC.